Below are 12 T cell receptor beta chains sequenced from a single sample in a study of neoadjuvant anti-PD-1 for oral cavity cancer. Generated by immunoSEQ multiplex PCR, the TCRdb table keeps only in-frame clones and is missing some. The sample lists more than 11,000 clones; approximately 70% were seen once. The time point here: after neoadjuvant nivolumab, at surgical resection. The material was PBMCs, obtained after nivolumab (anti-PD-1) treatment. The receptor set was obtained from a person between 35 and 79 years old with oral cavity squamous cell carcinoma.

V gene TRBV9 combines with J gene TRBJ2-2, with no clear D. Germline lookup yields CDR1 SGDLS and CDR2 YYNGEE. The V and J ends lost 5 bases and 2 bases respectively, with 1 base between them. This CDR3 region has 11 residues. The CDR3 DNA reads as TGTGCCAGCAGTAACACCGGGGAGCTGTTTTTT. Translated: CASSNTGELFF.

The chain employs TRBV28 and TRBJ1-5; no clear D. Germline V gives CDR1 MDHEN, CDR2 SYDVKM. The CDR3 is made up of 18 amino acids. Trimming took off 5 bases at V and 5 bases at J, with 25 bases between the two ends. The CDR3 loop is CASSLSVLMGSIDQPQHF. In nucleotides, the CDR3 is TGTGCCAGCAGTCTATCAGTATTGATGGGGTCTATAGATCAGCCCCAGCATTTT.

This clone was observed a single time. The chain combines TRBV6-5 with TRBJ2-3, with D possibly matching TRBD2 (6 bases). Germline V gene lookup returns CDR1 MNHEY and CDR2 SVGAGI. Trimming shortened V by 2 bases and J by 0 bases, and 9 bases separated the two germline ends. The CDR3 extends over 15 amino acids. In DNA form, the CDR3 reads TGTGCCAGCAGTTACCTGCGGGAAAGCACAGATACGCAGTATTTT. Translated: CASSYLRESTDTQYF.

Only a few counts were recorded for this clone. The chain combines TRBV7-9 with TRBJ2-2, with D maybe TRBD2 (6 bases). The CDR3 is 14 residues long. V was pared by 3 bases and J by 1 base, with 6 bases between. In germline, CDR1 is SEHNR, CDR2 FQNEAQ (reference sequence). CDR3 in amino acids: CASSFSGNTGELFF. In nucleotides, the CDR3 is TGTGCCAGCAGCTTTAGCGGGAACACCGGGGAGCTGTTTTTT.

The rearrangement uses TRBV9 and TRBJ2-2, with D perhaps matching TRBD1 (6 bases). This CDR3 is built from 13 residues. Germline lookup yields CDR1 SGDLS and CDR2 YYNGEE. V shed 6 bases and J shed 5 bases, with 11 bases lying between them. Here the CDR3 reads CASNPGETGELFF. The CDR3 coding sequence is TGTGCCAGCAACCCAGGGGAAACCGGGGAGCTGTTTTTT.

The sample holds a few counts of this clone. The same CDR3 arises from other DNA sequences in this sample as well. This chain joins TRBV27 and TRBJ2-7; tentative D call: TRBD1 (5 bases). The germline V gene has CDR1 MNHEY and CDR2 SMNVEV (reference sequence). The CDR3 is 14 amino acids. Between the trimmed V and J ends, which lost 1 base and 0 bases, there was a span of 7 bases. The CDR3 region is CASSLWGSSYEQYF. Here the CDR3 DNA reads TGTGCCAGCAGTTTATGGGGCAGCTCCTACGAGCAGTACTTC.

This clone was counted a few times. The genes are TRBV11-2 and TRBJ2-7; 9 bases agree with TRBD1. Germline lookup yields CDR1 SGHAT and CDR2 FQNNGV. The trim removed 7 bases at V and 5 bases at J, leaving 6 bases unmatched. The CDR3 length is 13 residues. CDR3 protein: CASTSNRGHEQYF. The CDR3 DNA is TGTGCCAGCACATCGAACAGGGGGCACGAGCAGTACTTC.

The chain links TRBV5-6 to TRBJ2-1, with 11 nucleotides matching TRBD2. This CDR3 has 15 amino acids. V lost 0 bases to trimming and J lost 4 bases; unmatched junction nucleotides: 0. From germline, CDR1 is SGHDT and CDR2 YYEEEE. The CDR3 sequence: CASSLGLAGYNEQFF. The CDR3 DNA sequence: TGTGCCAGCAGCTTGGGACTAGCGGGGTACAATGAGCAGTTCTTC.

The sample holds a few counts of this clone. The CDR3 spells CASTALGTATEAFF. The CDR3 nucleotides are TGTGCCAGCACGGCCCTAGGGACAGCCACTGAAGCTTTCTTT. The rearrangement links TRBV2 to TRBJ1-1, with 7 nucleotides matching TRBD1. Trimming at V came to 7 bases and at J to 4 bases, leaving 9 bases not matched to a gene. CDR3 size: 14 residues. The V gene's germline CDR1 is SNHLY and CDR2 FYNNEI.

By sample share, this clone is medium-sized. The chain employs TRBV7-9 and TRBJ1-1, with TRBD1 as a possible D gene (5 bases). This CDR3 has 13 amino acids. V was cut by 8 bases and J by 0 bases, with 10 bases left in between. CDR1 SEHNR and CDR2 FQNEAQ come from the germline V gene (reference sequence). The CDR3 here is CASDAGMNTEAFF. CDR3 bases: TGTGCCAGCGACGCAGGGATGAACACTGAAGCTTTCTTT.

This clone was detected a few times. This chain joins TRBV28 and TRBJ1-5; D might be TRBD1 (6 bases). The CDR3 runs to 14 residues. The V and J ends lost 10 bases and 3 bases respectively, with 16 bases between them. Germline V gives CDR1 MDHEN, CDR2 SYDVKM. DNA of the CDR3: TGTGCCACCAAGGAGGGGGAGGACAATCAGCCCCAGCATTTT. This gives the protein CATKEGEDNQPQHF.

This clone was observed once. The CDR3, as DNA: TGTGCCAGTACCGCTGGACAGGGAGGCAATGAGCAGTTCTTC. Residues: CASTAGQGGNEQFF. The chain combines TRBV19 with TRBJ2-1, with TRBD1 matching over 8 bases. Losses at the gene ends were 7 bases for V and 6 bases for J; bases not matched to a gene: 8. CDR1 and CDR2 from the germline V gene are LNHDA and SQIVND (reference sequence). The CDR3 runs 14 residues.